The rows below give T cell receptor beta chains drawn from one sample of a study of T cells in Graves' hyperthyroidism and ophthalmopathy. TCRdb ran MiXCR on the multiplex PCR reads and lists one entry per CDR3 protein. The sample has over 700,000 distinct CDR3 sequences; approximately 40% are singletons. The source material was blood. These receptors all stem from a man between 18 and 35 years old with Graves' hyperthyroidism. CDR3s include the opening cysteine and the closing phenylalanine or tryptophan. D genes are given only for firm matches. Size is stated for part of the rows, as once, few or many counts, or as a class when the clone is expanded.

clone size	V gene	D gene	J gene	CDR3 protein	CDR3 DNA
-	TRBV20-1	-	TRBJ1-1	CSARPQPTNTEAFF	TGCAGTGCTAGACCACAACCTACTAACACTGAAGCTTTCTTT
-	TRBV7-2	-	TRBJ2-5	CASSDGAQETQYF	TGTGCCAGCAGCGACGGGGCTCAAGAGACCCAGTACTTC
many	TRBV15	-	TRBJ1-2	CATSPGGGYGYTF	TGTGCCACCAGCCCGGGTGGGGGCTATGGCTACACCTTC
-	TRBV6-5	TRBD2	TRBJ2-7	CASSLTSGGNSYEQYF	TGTGCCAGCAGCTTGACTAGCGGGGGGAACTCCTACGAGCAGTACTTC
once	TRBV7-2	-	TRBJ1-2	CASSRIVGQTFGYGYTF	TGTGCCAGCAGCCGAATCGTAGGACAGACCTTTGGCTATGGCTACACCTTC
few	TRBV6-5	TRBD1	TRBJ1-4	CASSSDRVANEKLFF	TGTGCCAGCAGTTCCGACAGGGTGGCTAATGAAAAACTGTTTTTT
-	TRBV7-9	TRBD1	TRBJ1-1	CASRRQGVNTEAFF	TGTGCCAGCAGACGACAGGGGGTGAACACTGAAGCTTTCTTT
many	TRBV15	TRBD2	TRBJ2-2	CATSRLAGGTGELFF	TGTGCCACCAGCAGACTAGCGGGGGGCACCGGGGAGCTGTTTTTT
-	TRBV11-2	-	TRBJ1-2	CASSLGGGKGYTF	TGTGCCAGCAGCTTGGGCGGGGGGAAAGGCTACACCTTC
few	TRBV15	-	TRBJ1-1	CATSPRGGGPNTEAFF	TGTGCCACCAGCCCTAGGGGGGGGGGGCCGAACACTGAAGCTTTCTTT
few	TRBV12-3/TRBV12-4	-	TRBJ1-1	CASSAPGVTEAFF	TGTGCCAGCAGCGCCCCAGGGGTCACTGAAGCTTTCTTT
few	TRBV7-9	-	TRBJ1-1	CASSYSGQDTEAFF	TGTGCCAGCAGTTACTCAGGGCAGGACACTGAAGCTTTCTTT
-	TRBV7-9	-	TRBJ1-3	CASSLETGGNTIYF	TGTGCCAGCAGCTTAGAAACGGGCGGGAACACCATATATTTT
few	TRBV5-1	-	TRBJ2-5	CASSLAVGNGQYF	TGCGCCAGCAGCTTGGCCGTCGGAAATGGCCAGTACTTC
few	TRBV11-2	-	TRBJ1-6	CASSFLWQKSSPLHF	TGTGCCAGCAGCTTCTTATGGCAGAAGAGTTCACCCCTCCACTTT